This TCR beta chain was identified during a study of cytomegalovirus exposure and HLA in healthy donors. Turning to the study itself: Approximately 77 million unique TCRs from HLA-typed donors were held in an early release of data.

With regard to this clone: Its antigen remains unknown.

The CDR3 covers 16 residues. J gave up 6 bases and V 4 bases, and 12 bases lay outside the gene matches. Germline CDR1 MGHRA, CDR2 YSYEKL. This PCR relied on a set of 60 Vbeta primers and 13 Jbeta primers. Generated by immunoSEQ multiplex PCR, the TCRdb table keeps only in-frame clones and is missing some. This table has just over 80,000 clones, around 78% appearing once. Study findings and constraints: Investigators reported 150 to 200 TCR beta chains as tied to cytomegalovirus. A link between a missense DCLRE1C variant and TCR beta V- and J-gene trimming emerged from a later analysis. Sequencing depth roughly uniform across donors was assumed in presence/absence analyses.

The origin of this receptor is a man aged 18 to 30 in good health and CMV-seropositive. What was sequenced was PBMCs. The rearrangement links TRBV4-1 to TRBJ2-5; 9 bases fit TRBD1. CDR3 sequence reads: CASSPQSTGGRKTQYF. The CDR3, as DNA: TGCGCCAGCAGCCCTCAGTCGACAGGGGGGAGAAAGACCCAGTACTTC.